This paragraph covers one T cell receptor (beta chain) sequence. Generated by immunoSEQ multiplex PCR, the TCRdb table keeps only in-frame clones and is missing some. The data show hundreds of thousands of clones, over 65% seen once. This CDR3 is built from 15 residues. Germline loops: CDR1 MNHNY, CDR2 SVGAGI (reference sequence). V was trimmed by 7 bases and J by 0 bases, leaving 12 bases between them. The source of the sample is a study of shared clonotypes between healthy human individuals. The sequence derives from a woman aged 25 to 39 in good health. This chain joins TRBV6-6 and TRBJ2-2; possibly TRBD2 for D (6 bases). Sequencing was carried out using memory CD4+ T cells sorted from blood. Subset here: CD45RA-negative fraction. The CDR3 loop is CASKRDFANTGELFF. The CDR3 DNA is TGTGCCAGCAAACGGGACTTCGCGAACACCGGGGAGCTGTTTTTT.